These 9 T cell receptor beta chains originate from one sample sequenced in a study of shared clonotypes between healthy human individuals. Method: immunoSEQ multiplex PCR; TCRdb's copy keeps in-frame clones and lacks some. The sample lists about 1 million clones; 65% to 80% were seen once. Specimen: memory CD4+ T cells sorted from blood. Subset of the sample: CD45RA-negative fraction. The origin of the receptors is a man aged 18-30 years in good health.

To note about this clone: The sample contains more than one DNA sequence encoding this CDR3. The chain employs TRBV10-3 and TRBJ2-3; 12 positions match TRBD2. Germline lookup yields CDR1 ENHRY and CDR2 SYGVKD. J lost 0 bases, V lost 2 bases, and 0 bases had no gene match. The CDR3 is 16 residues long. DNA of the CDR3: TGTGCCATCAGTGAGGGACTAGCGGGGAGCACAGATACGCAGTATTTT. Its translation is CAISEGLAGSTDTQYF.

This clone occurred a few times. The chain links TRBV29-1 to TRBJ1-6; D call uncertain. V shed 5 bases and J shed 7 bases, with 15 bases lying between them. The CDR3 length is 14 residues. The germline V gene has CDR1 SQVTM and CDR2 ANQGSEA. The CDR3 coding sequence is TGCAGCGTTACTCTAGGAGTACCCAATTCACCCCTCCACTTT. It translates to CSVTLGVPNSPLHF. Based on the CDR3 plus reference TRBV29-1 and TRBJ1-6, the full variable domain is SAVISQKPSRDICQRGTSLTIQCQVDSQVTMMFWYRQQPGQSLTLIATANQGSEATYESGFVIDKFPISRPNLTFSTLTVSNMSPEDSSIYLCSVTLGVPNSPLHFGNGTRLTVT.

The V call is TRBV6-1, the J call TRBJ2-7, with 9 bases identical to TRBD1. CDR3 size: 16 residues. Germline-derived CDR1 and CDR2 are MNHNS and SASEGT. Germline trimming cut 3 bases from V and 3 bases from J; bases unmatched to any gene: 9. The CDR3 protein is CASSDTLTGGRYEQYF. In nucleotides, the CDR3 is TGTGCCAGCAGTGATACATTGACAGGGGGACGCTACGAGCAGTACTTC.

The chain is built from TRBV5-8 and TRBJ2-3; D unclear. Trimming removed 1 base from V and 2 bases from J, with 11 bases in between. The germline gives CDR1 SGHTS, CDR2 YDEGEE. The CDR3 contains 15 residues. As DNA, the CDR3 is TGTGCCAGCAGCTTGCGGACGACCGTCACAGATACGCAGTATTTT. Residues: CASSLRTTVTDTQYF.

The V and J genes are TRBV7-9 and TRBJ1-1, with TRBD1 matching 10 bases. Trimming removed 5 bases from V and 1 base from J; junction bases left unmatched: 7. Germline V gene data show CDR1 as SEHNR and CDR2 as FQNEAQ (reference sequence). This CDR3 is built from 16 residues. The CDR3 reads CASSRRQGAGNTEAFF. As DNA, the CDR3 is TGTGCCAGCAGCCGACGACAGGGGGCCGGGAACACTGAAGCTTTCTTT.

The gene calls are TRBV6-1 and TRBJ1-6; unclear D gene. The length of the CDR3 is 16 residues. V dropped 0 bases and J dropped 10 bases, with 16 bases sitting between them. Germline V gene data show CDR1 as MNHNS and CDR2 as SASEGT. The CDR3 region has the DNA TGTGCCAGCAGTGAAGCGAGCTTTAGGGTGGGGTCACCCCTCCACTTT. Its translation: CASSEASFRVGSPLHF.

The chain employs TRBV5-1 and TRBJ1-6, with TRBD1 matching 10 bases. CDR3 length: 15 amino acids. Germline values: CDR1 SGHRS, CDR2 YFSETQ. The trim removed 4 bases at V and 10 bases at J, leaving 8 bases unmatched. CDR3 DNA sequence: TGCGCCAGCAGCAACCTCGGGACAGGGGAATCACCCCTCCACTTT. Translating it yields CASSNLGTGESPLHF.

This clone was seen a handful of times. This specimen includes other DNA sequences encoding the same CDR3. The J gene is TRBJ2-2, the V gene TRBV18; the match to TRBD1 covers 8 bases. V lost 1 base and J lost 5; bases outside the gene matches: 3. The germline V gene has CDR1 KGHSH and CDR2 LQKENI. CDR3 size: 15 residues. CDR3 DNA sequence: TGTGCCAGCTCACCACGGACAGGGAGGACCGGGGAGCTGTTTTTT. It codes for CASSPRTGRTGELFF.

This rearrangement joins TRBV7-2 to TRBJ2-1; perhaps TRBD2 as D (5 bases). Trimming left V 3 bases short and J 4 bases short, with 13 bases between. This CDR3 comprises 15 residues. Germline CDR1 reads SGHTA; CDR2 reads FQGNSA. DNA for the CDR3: TGTGCCAGCAGCTTCGATGTAGGGAGATACAATGAGCAGTTCTTC. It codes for CASSFDVGRYNEQFF. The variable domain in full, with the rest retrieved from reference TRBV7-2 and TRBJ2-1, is GAGVSQSPSNKVTEKGKDVELRCDPISGHTALYWYRQSLGQGLEFLIYFQGNSAPDKSGLPSDRFSAERTGGSVSTLTIQRTQQEDSAVYLCASSFDVGRYNEQFFGPGTRLTVL.